The 28 T cell receptor beta chains listed next were all sequenced from one sample in a study of T cells in women clearing cervical HPV infection. Only in-frame clones appear in the TCRdb table, and some are missing; sequencing was by immunoSEQ multiplex PCR. This sample's table reports under 40,000 clones. Sample: blood buffy coat. Receptor source: a woman between 18 and 69 years old with a cervical HPV16 infection that either progressed to CIN3+ or cleared (not recorded which).

About this clone: Read coverage stops 3 residues before the CDR3 terminus; the germline J gene supplies the remainder. V is TRBV20-1 and J is TRBJ2-3; 8 positions match TRBD1. The V gene's germline CDR1 is DFQATT and CDR2 SNEGSKA (reference sequence). The CDR3 is 16 residues long. The CDR3 bases that were read are TGCAGTGCCAGGGGGCTTTCAGGGGGACACCAAGAGACG. Its translation: CSARGLSGGHQET. The CDR3, in full, reads CSARGLSGGHQETQYF.

A word on this clone: With the read ending 3 residues before the CDR3 end, the germline J gene is used to fill in that end. The V gene is TRBV19, the J gene TRBJ1-6; tentative D call: TRBD1 (6 bases). The CDR3 contains 16 residues. Germline CDR1 reads LNHDA; CDR2 reads SQIVND (reference sequence). Trimming took off 9 bases at V and 3 bases at J, with 18 bases between the two ends. The CDR3 loop reads CASTPGGGFYNSPLHF. The CDR3 DNA, read in part, is TGTGCCAGCACCCCTGGGGGGGGCTTCTATAATTCACCC.

On this clone itself: The read terminates 3 residues before the CDR3 end, so the remaining end is supplied by the germline J gene. The V call is TRBV18, the J call TRBJ1-1; the match to TRBD1 covers 7 bases. Germline lookup yields CDR1 KGHSH and CDR2 LQKENI. The CDR3 has 13 residues. The CDR3 loop reads CASSPEGGGSAFF. The CDR3 DNA, read in part, is TGTGCCAGCTCACCCGAAGGGGGCGGCTCA.

As to this clone: The CDR3 end is not reached by the read, which stops 3 residues before it; the germline J gene fills it in. This chain joins TRBV19 and TRBJ2-4; D tentatively reads TRBD1 or TRBD2 (5 bases each). Germline V gives CDR1 LNHDA, CDR2 SQIVND (reference sequence). The CDR3 is 13 amino acids. The CDR3 protein is CASSKRGEWSQYF. The sequenced CDR3 bases are TGTGCCAGTAGTAAAAGAGGGGAGTGGAGT.

As regards this clone: The CDR3 end is not reached by the read, which stops 3 residues before it; the germline J gene fills it in. This chain joins TRBV7-9 and TRBJ2-2; 8 bases are a match to TRBD2. The V gene's germline CDR1 is SEHNR and CDR2 FQNEAQ (reference sequence). The CDR3 has 14 amino acids. Here the CDR3 reads CASNVGGGNSPLFF. CDR3 DNA (partial): TGTGCCAGCAACGTCGGGGGGGGTAATTCACCG. The entire variable domain, with the rest obtained from reference TRBV7-9 and TRBJ2-2, is as follows: DTGVSQNPRHKITKRGQNVTFRCDPISEHNRLYWYRQTLGQGPEFLTYFQNEAQLEKSRLLSDRFSAERPKGSFSTLEIQRTEQGDSAMYLCASNVGGGNSPLFFGEGSRLTVL.

As for this clone: The CDR3 is cut off 3 residues early in the read; its end comes from the germline J gene. Other DNA sequences within the sample encode an identical CDR3. This chain links TRBV19 with TRBJ1-2, with TRBD1 as a possible D gene (6 bases). Trimming took 0 bases from V and 4 from J, leaving 18 bases between them. In germline, CDR1 is LNHDA, CDR2 SQIVND (reference sequence). The CDR3 is 17 amino acids. The sequenced part of the CDR3 DNA is TGTGCCAGTAGTATAGAGCTATCGACAGGACAGTTCTATGGC. Translation: CASSIELSTGQFYG. The full CDR3 protein is CASSIELSTGQFYGYTF.

CDR3 bases read: TGTGCCAGTCGAGGGGGGGTGTCGGGAACC. Protein sequence: CASRGGVSGT. The complete CDR3 protein is CASRGGVSGTQYF. This sequence joins TRBV28 and TRBJ2-5; D possibly corresponds to TRBD2 (7 bases). The read ends 3 residues shy of where the CDR3 ends; the end is completed using the germline J gene. This CDR3 has 13 amino acids. The germline gives CDR1 MDHEN, CDR2 SYDVKM.

Notes on this clone: The CDR3 goes on 3 residues after the read ends, and that part is filled in from the germline J gene. The V and J genes are TRBV13 and TRBJ2-7, with 7 bases matching TRBD1. The trim removed 5 bases at V and 3 bases at J, leaving 10 bases unmatched. The CDR3 runs to 15 residues. Germline V CDR1 and CDR2: PRHDT, FYEKMQ (reference sequence). The CDR3 DNA, read in part, is TGTGCCAGCAGCCTCCACAGGGGCCAAAGCTACGAG. Its protein product is CASSLHRGQSYE. The entire CDR3 protein reads CASSLHRGQSYEQYF. The entire variable domain, with the rest obtained from reference TRBV13 and TRBJ2-7, is as follows: AAGVIQSPRHLIKEKRETATLKCYPIPRHDTVYWYQQGPGQDPQFLISFYEKMQSDKGSIPDRFSAQQFSDYHSELNMSSLELGDSALYFCASSLHRGQSYEQYFGPGTRLTVT.

Comments on this clone: Read data end 3 residues before the CDR3 end; the end is taken from the germline J gene. V usage is TRBV19 and J usage is TRBJ1-1; tentatively, D is TRBD1 (6 bases). CDR1 and CDR2 from the germline V gene are LNHDA and SQIVND (reference sequence). The V and J ends lost 4 bases and 7 bases respectively, with 13 bases between them. The CDR3 extends over 13 amino acids. CDR3 DNA, as far as it was read: TGTGCCAGTAGTACACAGGGATCGGGTGAA. It is translated as CASSTQGSGE. The CDR3 in its entirety is CASSTQGSGEAFF.

As regards this clone: The read ends 3 residues shy of where the CDR3 ends; the end is completed using the germline J gene. The V and J genes are TRBV12-5 and TRBJ2-1; 8 nucleotides line up with TRBD1. The CDR3 is made up of 15 amino acids. Losses at the gene ends were 4 bases for V and 5 bases for J; bases not matched to a gene: 7. CDR1 is LGHNT and CDR2 is FRNRAP in the germline V gene. The CDR3 sequence is CASGSGQGWNNEQFF. Incomplete CDR3 DNA: TGTGCTAGTGGTTCCGGACAGGGTTGGAACAATGAG.

A note on this clone: The DNA ends 3 residues before the CDR3 does, and the rest of the CDR3 is filled in from the germline J gene. This chain joins TRBV29-1 and TRBJ1-4; 7 nucleotides line up with TRBD1. This CDR3 has 16 amino acids. The ends lost 7 bases at V and 0 bases at J; junction bases unmatched: 11. In germline, CDR1 is SQVTM, CDR2 ANQGSEA. The CDR3 here is CSATGVTRATNEKLFF. CDR3 DNA (partial): TGCAGCGCCACAGGGGTTACCCGTGCAACTAATGAAAAA.

Remarks on this clone: Read data end 3 residues before the CDR3 end; the end is taken from the germline J gene. Other nucleotide sequences in the sample specify the same CDR3. The chain carries TRBV6-2 or TRBV6-3 and TRBJ2-7; tentatively, D is TRBD1 (6 bases). Germline V CDR1 and CDR2: MNHEY, SVGEGT. V gave up 7 bases and J gave up 5 bases, with 15 bases separating them. This CDR3 is 13 amino acids long. CDR3 amino acids: CASTRTSGDEQYF. Partial CDR3 DNA: TGTGCCAGCACCCGAACGTCAGGGGACGAG.

A note on this clone: The missing CDR3 end, 3 residues past where the read stops, is filled in from the germline J gene. The chain links TRBV20-1 to TRBJ1-2, with D possibly being TRBD1 (5 bases). CDR1 DFQATT and CDR2 SNEGSKA come from the germline V gene (reference sequence). The CDR3 spans 14 residues. The CDR3 protein is CSAREGGRVNGYTF. The CDR3 DNA, read in part, is TGCAGTGCTAGAGAGGGGGGTCGGGTTAACGGC.

As to this clone: The read falls 3 residues short of the CDR3 end, and the missing part is taken from the germline J gene. The chain recombines TRBV2 with TRBJ1-2; D is possibly TRBD1 (6 bases). Germline loops: CDR1 SNHLY, CDR2 FYNNEI. CDR3 length: 15 amino acids. V was trimmed by 6 bases and J by 4 bases, leaving 18 bases between them. The sequenced part of the CDR3 DNA is TGTGCCAGCAGAGAAAACCCGACAGGTCCCTATGGC. Encoded protein: CASRENPTGPYG. The whole CDR3 protein is CASRENPTGPYGYTF.

A note on this clone: The CDR3 end is not reached by the read, which stops 3 residues before it; the germline J gene fills it in. The chain couples TRBV5-5 to TRBJ1-5; perhaps TRBD1 as D (6 bases). CDR1 SGHKS and CDR2 YYEKEE come from the germline V gene (reference sequence). The CDR3 contains 15 residues. The V and J ends lost 0 bases and 1 base respectively, with 8 bases between them. CDR3 DNA, as far as it was read: TGTGCCAGCAGCTTGGTAAGGGGGAGCAATCAGCCC. This encodes CASSLVRGSNQP. The entire CDR3 protein is CASSLVRGSNQPQHF.

This clone shows up as medium-sized (0.01 to 0.1%) by frequency. The DNA ends 3 residues before the CDR3 does, and the rest of the CDR3 is filled in from the germline J gene. The chain carries TRBV20-1 and TRBJ2-7, with TRBD2 as a possible D gene (6 bases). The germline V gene encodes CDR1 DFQATT and CDR2 SNEGSKA (reference sequence). CDR3 length: 14 residues. Trimming removed 0 bases at V and 4 bases at J, with 13 bases between. This CDR3 is CSARDGDSGYEQYF. CDR3 DNA (partial): TGCAGTGCTAGAGATGGGGACTCGGGGTACGAG.

As regards this clone: The CDR3 end is not reached by the read, which stops 3 residues before it; the germline J gene fills it in. This chain uses TRBV5-3 with TRBJ1-2, with D uncertain. TRBV5-3 is an open reading frame whose function is uncertain. The V and J ends lost 2 bases and 1 base respectively, with 9 bases between them. This CDR3 is 14 amino acids long. Partial CDR3 DNA: TGTGCCAGAAGCTTTAGAGACTTTAACTATGGC. Translating it yields CARSFRDFNYG. The whole CDR3 reads CARSFRDFNYGYTF.

A word on this clone: The missing CDR3 end, 3 residues past where the read stops, is filled in from the germline J gene. V gene TRBV27 combines with J gene TRBJ2-7, with 7 bases matching TRBD2. Per germline, CDR1 MNHEY and CDR2 SMNVEV (reference sequence). There are 16 residues in the CDR3. V lost 6 bases, J lost 2 bases, and 13 bases stayed unmatched. The chain's CDR3 is CASSLTGSGVTYEQYF. The CDR3 DNA, read in part, is TGTGCCAGCAGCCTTACCGGGAGCGGGGTAACCTACGAG.

In the case of this clone: The read ends 3 residues early relative to the CDR3; the germline J gene fills the gap. The rearrangement uses TRBV5-1 and TRBJ1-1; TRBD1 is a possible D gene (6 bases). Germline values: CDR1 SGHRS, CDR2 YFSETQ. V was shortened by 4 bases and J by 1 base, with 14 bases between the two germline ends. CDR3 length equals 15 residues. The CDR3 reads CASSPGQRQNTEAFF. CDR3 DNA (partial): TGCGCCAGCAGCCCCGGACAGAGACAGAACACTGAA.

For this clone: The missing CDR3 end, 3 residues past where the read stops, is filled in from the germline J gene. The chain recombines TRBV20-1 with TRBJ2-5; 11 bases line up with TRBD2. The CDR3 has 14 amino acids. The junction had 4 bases not matched to a gene; V was cut back by 4 bases and J by 3 bases. In germline, CDR1 is DFQATT, CDR2 SNEGSKA (reference sequence). Here the CDR3 reads CSAILAGGKETQYF. CDR3 DNA, as far as it was read: TGCAGTGCTATTCTAGCGGGGGGAAAAGAGACC.

The CDR3 bases that were read are TGTGCCAGCAGCCCCGCGGGATATAATTCACCC. Its protein is CASSPAGYNSP. The full CDR3 is CASSPAGYNSPLHF. The chain is built from TRBV5-6 and TRBJ1-6, with unresolved D. From the germline J gene comes the end of the CDR3, since the read stops 3 residues before it. Germline V gene lookup returns CDR1 SGHDT and CDR2 YYEEEE. This CDR3 comprises 14 residues. V lost 4 bases, J lost 4 bases, and 9 bases lay in between.

With respect to this clone: Sequencing ends 3 residues short of the CDR3 end; the germline J gene provides the rest. This chain connects TRBV5-1 to TRBJ1-1; 10 bases align to TRBD1. The CDR3 extends over 17 amino acids. With 0 bases clipped from V and 4 bases from J, the junction kept 9 bases outside the gene matches. Germline V lookup: CDR1 SGHRS, CDR2 YFSETQ. The CDR3 is CASSLEGTGVGGTEAFF. The covered CDR3 bases are TGCGCCAGCAGCTTGGAGGGGACAGGGGTAGGGGGCACTGAA.

As to this clone: The read falls 3 residues short of the CDR3 end, and the missing part is taken from the germline J gene. The chain is built from TRBV10-3 and TRBJ2-2; D is possibly TRBD2 (5 bases). The CDR3 loop spans 13 amino acids. Looked up from germline, CDR1 is ENHRY and CDR2 is SYGVKD. The sequenced part of the CDR3 DNA is TGTGCCATCAGTGGGACTCAGAATTCACCG. Protein: CAISGTQNSP. The complete CDR3 sequence is CAISGTQNSPLFF.

A remark on this clone: The read falls 3 residues short of the CDR3 end, and the missing part is taken from the germline J gene. The chain has TRBV6-2 or TRBV6-3 and TRBJ2-3, with 8 nucleotides matching TRBD1. Germline-derived CDR1 and CDR2 are MNHEY and SVGEGT. With V trimmed by 6 bases and J by 4 bases, 6 bases remained unmatched. This CDR3 has 14 residues. Here the CDR3 reads CASRSRGRADTQYF. The sequenced part of the CDR3 DNA is TGTGCCAGCAGATCCAGGGGGCGAGCAGATACG.

On this clone itself: The CDR3 extends 3 residues past the end of the read, so its final part is completed from the germline J gene. The chain joins TRBV7-2 to TRBJ2-2; no clear D gene. The ends were cut back, 5 bases at V and 9 bases at J, with 13 bases in the middle. In germline, CDR1 is SGHTA, CDR2 FQGNSA. The CDR3 runs to 13 residues. The CDR3 region is CASSDWPGRELFF. The DNA read from the CDR3 is TGTGCCAGCAGCGATTGGCCTGGGCGGGAG.

The CDR3 loop is CASSSTVYGYTF. CDR3 DNA (partial): TGTGCCAGCAGCTCGACAGTTTATGGC. The rearrangement joins TRBV5-4 to TRBJ1-2, with D tentatively TRBD1 (5 bases). The read ends 3 residues shy of where the CDR3 ends; the end is completed using the germline J gene. The CDR3 covers 12 residues. Germline CDR1 and CDR2: SGHNT and YYREEE (reference sequence). V gave up 3 bases and J gave up 5 bases, with 8 bases separating them.

Comment on this clone: With the read ending 3 residues before the CDR3 end, the germline J gene is used to fill in that end. The rearrangement joins TRBV7-2 to TRBJ2-3; the D is unclear. This CDR3 is built from 15 residues. From germline, CDR1 is SGHTA and CDR2 FQGNSA. V was clipped by 0 bases and J by 5 bases, with 12 bases between them. The covered CDR3 bases are TGTGCCAGCAGCTTAGCGGTTCTTTCGGGAGATACG. It codes for CASSLAVLSGDT. The full-length CDR3 reads as CASSLAVLSGDTQYF.

Of note for this clone: The CDR3 goes on 3 residues after the read ends, and that part is filled in from the germline J gene. V and J are TRBV19 and TRBJ1-1; no reliable D call. The CDR3 extends over 15 amino acids. V shed 3 bases and J shed 5 bases, with 16 bases lying between them. Germline values: CDR1 LNHDA, CDR2 SQIVND (reference sequence). This chain's CDR3 is CASSISGLAGTEAFF. CDR3 bases read: TGTGCCAGTAGTATCTCAGGCCTGGCGGGGACTGAA.